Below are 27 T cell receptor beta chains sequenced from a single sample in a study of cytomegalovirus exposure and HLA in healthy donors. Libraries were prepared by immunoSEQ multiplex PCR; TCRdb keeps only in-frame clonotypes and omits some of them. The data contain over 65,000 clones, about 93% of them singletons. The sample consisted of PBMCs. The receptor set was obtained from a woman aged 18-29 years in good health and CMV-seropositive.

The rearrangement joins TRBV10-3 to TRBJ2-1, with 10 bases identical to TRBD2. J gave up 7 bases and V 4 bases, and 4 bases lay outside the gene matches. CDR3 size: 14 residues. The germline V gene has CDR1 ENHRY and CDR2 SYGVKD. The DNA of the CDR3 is TGTGCCATCAGTGCAGAGCGGGGGGGGAATGAGCAGTTCTTC. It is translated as CAISAERGGNEQFF.

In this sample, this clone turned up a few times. CDR3 nucleotides: TGTGCCAGCAGCTTAGATAGAGCTGGCTACACCTTC. Translation gives CASSLDRAGYTF. V and J are TRBV11-2 and TRBJ1-2; no definite D call. The V end was cut by 0 bases, the J end by 7 bases, with 6 bases between. CDR1 is SGHAT, CDR2 FQNNGV, per germline. There are 12 residues in the CDR3.

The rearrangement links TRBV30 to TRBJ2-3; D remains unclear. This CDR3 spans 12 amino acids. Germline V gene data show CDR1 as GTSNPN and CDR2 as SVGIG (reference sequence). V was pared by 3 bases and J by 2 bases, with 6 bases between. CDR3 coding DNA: TGTGCCTGGAGAAGCCTCACAGATACGCAGTATTTT. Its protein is CAWRSLTDTQYF.

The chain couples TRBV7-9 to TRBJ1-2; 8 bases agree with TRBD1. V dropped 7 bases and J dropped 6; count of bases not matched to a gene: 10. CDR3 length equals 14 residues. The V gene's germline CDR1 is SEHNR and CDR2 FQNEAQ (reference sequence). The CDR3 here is CASTSGTGVDGYTF. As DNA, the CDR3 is TGTGCCAGCACTTCGGGGACAGGTGTAGATGGCTACACCTTC.

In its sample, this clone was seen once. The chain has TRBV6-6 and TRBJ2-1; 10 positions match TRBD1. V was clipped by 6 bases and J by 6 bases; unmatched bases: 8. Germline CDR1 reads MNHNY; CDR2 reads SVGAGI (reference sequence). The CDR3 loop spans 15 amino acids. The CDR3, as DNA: TGTGCCAGCAGCCGAGGGACAGGGGTTGGCAATGAGCAGTTCTTC. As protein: CASSRGTGVGNEQFF.

The CDR3 bases are TGTGCCAGCGAGGGACTAGCGGGGGGTTCCTACAATGAGCAGTTCTTC. This translates into CASEGLAGGSYNEQFF. The chain carries TRBV25-1 and TRBJ2-1; 15 nucleotides agree with TRBD2. Germline CDR1 and CDR2: MGHDK and SYGVNS. The CDR3 is 16 residues long. With V trimmed by 8 bases and J by 1 base, 3 bases remained unmatched.

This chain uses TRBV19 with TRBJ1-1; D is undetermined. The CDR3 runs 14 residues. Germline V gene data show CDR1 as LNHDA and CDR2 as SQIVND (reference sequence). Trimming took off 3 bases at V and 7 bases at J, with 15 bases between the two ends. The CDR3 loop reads CASSMLVGGYEAFF. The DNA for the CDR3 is TGTGCCAGTAGTATGCTTGTTGGAGGATATGAAGCTTTCTTT. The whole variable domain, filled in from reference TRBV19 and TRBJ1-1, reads DGGITQSPKYLFRKEGQNVTLSCEQNLNHDAMYWYRQDPGQGLRLIYYSQIVNDFQKGDIAEGYSVSREKKESFPLTVTSAQKNPTAFYLCASSMLVGGYEAFFGQGTRLTVV.

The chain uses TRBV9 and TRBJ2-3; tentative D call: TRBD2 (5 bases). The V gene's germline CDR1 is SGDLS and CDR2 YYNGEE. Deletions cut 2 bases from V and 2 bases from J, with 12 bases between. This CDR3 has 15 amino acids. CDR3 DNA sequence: TGTGCCAGCAGCGTTGGAGGACTCTCCACAGATACGCAGTATTTT. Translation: CASSVGGLSTDTQYF.

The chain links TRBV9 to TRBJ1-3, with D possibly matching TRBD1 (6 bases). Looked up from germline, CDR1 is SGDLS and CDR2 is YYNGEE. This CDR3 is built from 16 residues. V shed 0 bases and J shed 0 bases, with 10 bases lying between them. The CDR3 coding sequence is TGTGCCAGCAGCGTAGGGGGGCGGCACTCTGGAAACACCATATATTTT. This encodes CASSVGGRHSGNTIYF.

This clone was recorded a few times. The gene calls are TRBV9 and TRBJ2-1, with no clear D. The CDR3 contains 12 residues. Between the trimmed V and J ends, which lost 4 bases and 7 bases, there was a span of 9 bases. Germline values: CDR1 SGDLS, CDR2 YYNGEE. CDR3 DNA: TGTGCCAGCAGCCGAGCAACGAATGAGCAGTTCTTC. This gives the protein CASSRATNEQFF. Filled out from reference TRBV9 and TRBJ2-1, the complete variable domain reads DSGVTQTPKHLITATGQRVTLRCSPRSGDLSVYWYQQSLDQGLQFLIQYYNGEERAKGNILERFSAQQFPDLHSELNLSSLELGDSALYFCASSRATNEQFFGPGTRLTVL.

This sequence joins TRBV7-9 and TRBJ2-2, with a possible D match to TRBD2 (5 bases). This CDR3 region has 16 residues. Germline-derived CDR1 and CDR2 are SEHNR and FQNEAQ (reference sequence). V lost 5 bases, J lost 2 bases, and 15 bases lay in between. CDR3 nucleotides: TGTGCCAGCAGCCCCCCTCCGGGGAAAAACACCGGGGAGCTGTTTTTT. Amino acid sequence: CASSPPPGKNTGELFF.

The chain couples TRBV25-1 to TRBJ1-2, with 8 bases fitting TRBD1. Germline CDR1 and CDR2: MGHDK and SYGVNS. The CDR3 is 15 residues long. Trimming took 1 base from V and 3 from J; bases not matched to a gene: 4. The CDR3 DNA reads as TGTGCCAGCAGTGAATTAGGACAGGGATACTATGGCTACACCTTC. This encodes CASSELGQGYYGYTF.

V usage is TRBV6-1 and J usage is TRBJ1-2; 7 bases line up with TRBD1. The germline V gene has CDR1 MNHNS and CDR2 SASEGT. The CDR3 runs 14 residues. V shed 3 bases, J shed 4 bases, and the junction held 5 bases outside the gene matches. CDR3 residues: CASSEWRGLYGYTF. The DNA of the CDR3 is TGTGCCAGCAGTGAGTGGAGGGGGCTCTATGGCTACACCTTC.

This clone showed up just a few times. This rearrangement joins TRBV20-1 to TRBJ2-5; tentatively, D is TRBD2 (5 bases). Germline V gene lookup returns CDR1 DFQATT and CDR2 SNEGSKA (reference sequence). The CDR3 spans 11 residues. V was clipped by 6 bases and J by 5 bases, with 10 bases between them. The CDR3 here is CSAEDEETQYF. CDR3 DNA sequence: TGCAGTGCGGAGGACGAGGAGACCCAGTACTTC.

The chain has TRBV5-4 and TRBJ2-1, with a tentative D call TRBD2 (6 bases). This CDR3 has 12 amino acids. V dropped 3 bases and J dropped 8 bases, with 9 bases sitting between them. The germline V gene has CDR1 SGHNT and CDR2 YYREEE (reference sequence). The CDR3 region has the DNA TGTGCCAGCAGCTGGGGACTGGATGAGCAGTTCTTC. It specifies CASSWGLDEQFF.

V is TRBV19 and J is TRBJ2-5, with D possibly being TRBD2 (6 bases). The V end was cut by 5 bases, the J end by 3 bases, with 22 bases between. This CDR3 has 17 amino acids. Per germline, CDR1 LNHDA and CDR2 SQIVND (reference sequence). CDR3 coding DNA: TGTGCCAGTAGTGCGCCGGGGGACGGTGGATTGGAAGAGACCCAGTACTTC. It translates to CASSAPGDGGLEETQYF.

The CDR3 bases are TGCAGCGCCCTAGGTCGTCAGGGGGAGAGTGGTACTGAAGCTTTCTTT. The encoded protein is CSALGRQGESGTEAFF. The chain couples TRBV29-1 to TRBJ1-1; 7 bases are a match to TRBD1. This CDR3 spans 16 amino acids. With V trimmed by 7 bases and J by 5 bases, 19 bases remained unmatched. CDR1 is SQVTM and CDR2 is ANQGSEA in the germline V gene. Variable domain in full (rest from reference TRBV29-1 and TRBJ1-1): SAVISQKPSRDICQRGTSLTIQCQVDSQVTMMFWYRQQPGQSLTLIATANQGSEATYESGFVIDKFPISRPNLTFSTLTVSNMSPEDSSIYLCSALGRQGESGTEAFFGQGTRLTVV.

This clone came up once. CDR3 sequence reads: CASARTMTGGASGANVLTF. The CDR3 coding sequence is TGCGCCAGCGCAAGGACGATGACAGGGGGCGCGTCTGGGGCCAACGTCCTGACTTTC. The gene calls are TRBV5-1 and TRBJ2-6; TRBD1 matches 10 bases. The CDR3 is 19 residues long. Germline values: CDR1 SGHRS, CDR2 YFSETQ. V lost 7 bases to trimming and J lost 1 base; unmatched junction nucleotides: 14.

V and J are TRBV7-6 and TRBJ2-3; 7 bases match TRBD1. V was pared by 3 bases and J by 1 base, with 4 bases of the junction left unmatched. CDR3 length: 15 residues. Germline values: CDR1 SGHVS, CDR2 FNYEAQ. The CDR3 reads CASSFRDSRTDTQYF. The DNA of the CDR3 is TGTGCCAGCAGCTTCCGGGACAGCCGCACAGATACGCAGTATTTT.

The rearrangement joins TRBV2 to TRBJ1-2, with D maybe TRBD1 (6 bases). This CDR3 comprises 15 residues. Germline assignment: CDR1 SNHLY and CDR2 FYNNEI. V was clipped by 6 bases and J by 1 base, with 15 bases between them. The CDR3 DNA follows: TGTGCCAGCAGCGTGACAGGATTATTTAACTATGGCTACACCTTC. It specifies CASSVTGLFNYGYTF.

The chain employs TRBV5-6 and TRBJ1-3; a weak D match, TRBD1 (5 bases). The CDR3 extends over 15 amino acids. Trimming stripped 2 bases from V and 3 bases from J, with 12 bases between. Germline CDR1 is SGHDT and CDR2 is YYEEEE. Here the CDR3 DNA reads TGTGCCAGCAGCTTTTTCCAGGGAGGTGGAAACACCATATATTTT. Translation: CASSFFQGGGNTIYF.

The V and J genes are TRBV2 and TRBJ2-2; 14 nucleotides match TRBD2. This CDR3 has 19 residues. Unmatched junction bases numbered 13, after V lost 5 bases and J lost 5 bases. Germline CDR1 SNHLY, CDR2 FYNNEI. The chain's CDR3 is CASSPAPGTSGSGTGELFF. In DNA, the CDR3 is TGTGCCAGCAGTCCCGCCCCCGGGACTAGCGGGAGCGGGACCGGGGAGCTGTTTTTT.

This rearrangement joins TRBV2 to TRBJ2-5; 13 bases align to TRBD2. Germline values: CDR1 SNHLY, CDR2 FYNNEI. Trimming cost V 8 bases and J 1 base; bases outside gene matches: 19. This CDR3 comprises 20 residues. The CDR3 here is CASGALVGLAGESVQETQYF. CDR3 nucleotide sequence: TGTGCCAGCGGGGCCTTGGTTGGACTAGCGGGAGAATCGGTCCAAGAGACCCAGTACTTC. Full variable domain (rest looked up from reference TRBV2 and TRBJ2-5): EPEVTQTPSHQVTQMGQEVILRCVPISNHLYFYWYRQILGQKVEFLVSFYNNEISEKSEIFDDQFSVERPDGSNFTLKIRSTKLEDSAMYFCASGALVGLAGESVQETQYFGPGTRLLVL.

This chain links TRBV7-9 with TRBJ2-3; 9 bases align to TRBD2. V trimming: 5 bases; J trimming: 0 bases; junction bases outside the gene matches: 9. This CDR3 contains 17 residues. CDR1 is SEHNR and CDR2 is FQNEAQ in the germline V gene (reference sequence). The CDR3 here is CASSPHYAGGSTDTQYF. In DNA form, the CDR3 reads TGTGCCAGCAGCCCCCACTATGCGGGGGGGAGCACAGATACGCAGTATTTT.

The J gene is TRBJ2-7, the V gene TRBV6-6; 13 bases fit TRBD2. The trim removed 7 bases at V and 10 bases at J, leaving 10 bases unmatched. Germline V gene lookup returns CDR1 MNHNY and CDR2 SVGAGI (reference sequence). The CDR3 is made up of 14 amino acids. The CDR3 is CASNPPGLAGFQYF. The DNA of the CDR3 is TGTGCCAGCAACCCACCGGGACTAGCGGGATTCCAGTACTTC.

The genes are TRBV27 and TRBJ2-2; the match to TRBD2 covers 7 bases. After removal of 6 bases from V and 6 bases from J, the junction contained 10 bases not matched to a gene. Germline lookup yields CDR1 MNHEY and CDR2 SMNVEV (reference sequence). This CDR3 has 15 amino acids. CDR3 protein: CASSPSGIAAGELFF. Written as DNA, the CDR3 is TGTGCCAGCAGCCCCAGCGGGATAGCTGCCGGGGAGCTGTTTTTT.

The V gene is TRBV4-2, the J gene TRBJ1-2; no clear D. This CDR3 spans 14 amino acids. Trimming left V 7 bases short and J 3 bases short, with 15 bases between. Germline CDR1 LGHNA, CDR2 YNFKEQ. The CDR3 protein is CASTPALQDYGYTF. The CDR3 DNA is TGTGCCAGCACCCCGGCCCTCCAGGACTATGGCTACACCTTC.